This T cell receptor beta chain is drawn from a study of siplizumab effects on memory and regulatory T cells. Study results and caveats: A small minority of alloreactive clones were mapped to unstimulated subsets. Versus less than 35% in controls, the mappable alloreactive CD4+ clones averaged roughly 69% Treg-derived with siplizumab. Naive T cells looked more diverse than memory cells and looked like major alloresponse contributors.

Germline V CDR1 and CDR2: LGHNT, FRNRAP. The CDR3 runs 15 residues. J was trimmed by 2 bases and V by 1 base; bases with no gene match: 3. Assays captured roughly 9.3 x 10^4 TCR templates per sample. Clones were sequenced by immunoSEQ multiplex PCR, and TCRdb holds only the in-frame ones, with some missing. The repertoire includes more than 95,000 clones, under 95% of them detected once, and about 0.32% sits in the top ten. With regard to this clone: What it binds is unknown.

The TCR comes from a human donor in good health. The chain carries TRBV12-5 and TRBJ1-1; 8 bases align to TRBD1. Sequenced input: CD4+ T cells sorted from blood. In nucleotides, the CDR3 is TGTGCTAGTGGTTTGGGACAGGGGATAAACACTGAAGCTTTCTTT. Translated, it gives CASGLGQGINTEAFF.